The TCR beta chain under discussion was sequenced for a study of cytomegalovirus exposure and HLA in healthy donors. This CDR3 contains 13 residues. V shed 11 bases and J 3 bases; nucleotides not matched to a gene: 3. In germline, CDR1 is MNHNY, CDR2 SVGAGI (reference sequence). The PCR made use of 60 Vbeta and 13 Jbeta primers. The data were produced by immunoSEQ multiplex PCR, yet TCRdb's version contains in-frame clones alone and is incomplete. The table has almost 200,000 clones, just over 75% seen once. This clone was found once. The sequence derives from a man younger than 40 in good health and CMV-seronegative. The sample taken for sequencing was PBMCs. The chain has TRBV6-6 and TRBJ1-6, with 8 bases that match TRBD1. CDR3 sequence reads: CAATGVYNSPLHF. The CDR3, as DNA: TGTGCCGCGACAGGGGTCTATAATTCACCCCTCCACTTT.